A selection of T cell receptor beta chains follows, all from one sample in a study of blood T cell repertoires in COVID-19. Method: immunoSEQ multiplex PCR; TCRdb's copy keeps in-frame clones and lacks some. The sample shows around 100,000 clones, 75% to 90% of them seen only once. Sample: peripheral blood. The receptors here all came from a woman of 80 years or more with acute or convalescent COVID-19. Both conserved end residues are part of each CDR3. A D gene is named only where the DNA matches it firmly. Part of the rows lack a size; the others show once, few, many or a class for expanded clones.

size,D,V,J,CDR3,DNA
.,TRBD1,TRBV18,TRBJ1-1,CASSFGTANLNTEAFF,TGTGCCAGCTCATTCGGGACAGCCAACTTGAACACTGAAGCTTTCTTT
.,.,TRBV28,TRBJ1-5,CASSLTRGANQPQHF,TGTGCCAGCAGTTTAACGCGGGGGGCCAATCAGCCCCAGCATTTT
.,.,TRBV6-5,TRBJ1-6,CASRKTGNSPLHF,TGTGCCAGCAGAAAGACAGGAAATTCACCCCTCCACTTT
once,.,TRBV24-1,TRBJ2-1,CATSDGNPRAYNEQFF,TGTGCCACCAGTGACGGCAACCCGAGGGCCTACAATGAGCAGTTCTTC
.,TRBD2,TRBV7-8,TRBJ2-4,CASSPRISRPLRGGTMLAKNIQYF,TGTGCCAGCAGCCCCCGGATTAGCAGGCCACTTCGCGGGGGGACGATGTTGGCCAAAAACATTCAGTACTTC
few,.,TRBV4-3,TRBJ1-4,CASSQGRDMREKLFF,TGCGCCAGCAGCCAAGGAAGGGACATGCGTGAAAAACTGTTTTTT
.,.,TRBV28,TRBJ2-7,CASSRQVSYEQYF,TGTGCCAGCAGCAGACAGGTCTCCTACGAGCAGTACTTC
.,.,TRBV10-3,TRBJ1-3,CAIAPQVAGNTIYF,TGTGCCATCGCTCCGCAGGTTGCTGGAAACACCATATATTTT
.,TRBD1,TRBV9,TRBJ2-7,CASSVAGQPYEQYF,TGTGCCAGCAGCGTAGCGGGACAGCCTTACGAGCAGTACTTC
.,.,TRBV27,TRBJ2-7,CASSRQSSASEQYF,TGTGCCAGCAGTCGACAGTCCTCGGCATCCGAGCAGTACTTC
.,.,TRBV12-3/TRBV12-4,TRBJ1-1,CASTQGVTEAFF,TGTGCCAGCACTCAGGGTGTCACTGAAGCTTTCTTT
.,TRBD1,TRBV6-4,TRBJ2-3,CASSRQGWADTQYF,TGTGCCAGCAGCCGACAGGGGTGGGCAGATACGCAGTATTTT
few,.,TRBV7-8,TRBJ1-5,CASSTDRNNQPQHF,TGTGCCAGCAGCACTGACAGGAACAATCAGCCCCAGCATTTT
.,.,TRBV9,TRBJ1-6,CASSVGAESYNSPLHF,TGTGCCAGCAGCGTAGGTGCAGAATCCTATAATTCACCCCTCCACTTT
.,TRBD1,TRBV4-1,TRBJ2-7,CASSLGQGMGEQYF,TGCGCCAGCAGCCTAGGACAGGGAATGGGCGAGCAGTACTTC
.,.,TRBV10-3,TRBJ2-3,CAISAGTSRGQYF,TGTGCCATCAGCGCCGGGACTTCTCGAGGGCAGTATTTT
.,.,TRBV20-1,TRBJ1-5,CSASRVSDRISNQPQHF,TGCAGTGCTAGTCGAGTGTCGGACAGAATAAGCAATCAGCCCCAGCATTTT
.,.,TRBV28,TRBJ2-4,CASSFRGNIQYF,TGTGCCAGCAGTTTTAGGGGAAACATTCAGTACTTC
.,TRBD1,TRBV5-1,TRBJ1-1,CASSPRTGGDIGTEAFF,TGCGCCAGCAGCCCGCGGACAGGGGGAGATATAGGGACTGAAGCTTTCTTT
.,.,TRBV19,TRBJ1-5,CASSPSGRSNQPQHF,TGTGCCAGTAGCCCCTCAGGGCGTAGCAATCAGCCCCAGCATTTT
few,.,TRBV5-1,TRBJ2-2,CASAGLNTGELFF,TGCGCCAGCGCGGGTTTGAACACCGGGGAGCTGTTTTTT
.,.,TRBV30,TRBJ1-1,CAWRRDFLNTEAFF,TGTGCCTGGAGGCGGGACTTCCTGAACACTGAAGCTTTCTTT
once,TRBD1,TRBV10-3,TRBJ1-1,CAISGQGAGGTEAFF,TGTGCCATCAGTGGGCAGGGGGCGGGTGGCACTGAAGCTTTCTTT
.,.,TRBV5-1,TRBJ2-7,CASSSQGSSYEQYF,TGCGCCAGCAGCTCACAGGGAAGCTCCTACGAGCAGTACTTC
.,.,TRBV5-1,TRBJ1-2,CASSAGSYGYTF,TGCGCCAGCAGCGCAGGATCATATGGCTACACCTTC
.,TRBD1,TRBV29-1,TRBJ1-2,CSVEGGPQGYNGYTF,TGCAGCGTTGAAGGCGGACCACAGGGGTATAATGGCTACACCTTC
.,.,TRBV21-1,TRBJ2-7,CASSTKADRGPYEQYF,TGTGCCAGCAGCACGAAGGCGGACAGGGGGCCGTACGAGCAGTACTTC
.,.,TRBV6-2/TRBV6-3,TRBJ1-1,CASSYARQRGDTEAFF,TGTGCCAGCAGTTACGCCAGACAGCGGGGAGACACTGAAGCTTTCTTT
.,.,TRBV5-1,TRBJ2-7,CASSLTELAHEQYF,TGCGCCAGCAGCTTGACCGAACTTGCCCACGAGCAGTACTTC
.,.,TRBV10-2,TRBJ2-1,CASSDLGGGYNEQFF,TGCGCCAGCAGTGATTTAGGGGGGGGCTACAATGAGCAGTTCTTC
.,TRBD1,TRBV7-8,TRBJ1-4,CASSARQGVVGKLFF,TGTGCCAGCAGCGCCCGACAGGGTGTTGTAGGAAAACTGTTTTTT
.,.,TRBV5-1,TRBJ1-2,CASSFGQSYGYTF,TGCGCCAGCAGCTTCGGACAGTCATATGGCTACACCTTC
.,.,TRBV19,TRBJ1-2,CASSPTVRYGYTF,TGTGCCAGTAGTCCAACCGTACGGTATGGCTACACCTTC